These T cell receptor beta chains were read from a single sample in a study of CD8 T cells in ankylosing spondylitis. TCRdb itself ran the 5' RACE reads through MiXCR, one entry per CDR3 protein. Seen here are some 130,000 distinct CDR3 sequences, 8% to 9% observed once, and the top ten hold 7.3%. The specimen sequenced was synovial fluid, either unsorted or a sorted T cell fraction (not recorded which). The receptors originated from a male donor with ankylosing spondylitis. Each CDR3 is given with its conserved first and last residue. D genes are given only for firm matches. A clone size is listed for some rows: how often the clone was seen (once, few, many), or a class if it is expanded.

clone_size: few; v_call: TRBV20-1; d_call: TRBD1; j_call: TRBJ2-3; cdr3_nt: TGCAGTGCTAGAGTACAGGGGCCAGATACGCAGTATTTT; cdr3_aa: CSARVQGPDTQYF
clone_size: NA; v_call: TRBV20-1; d_call: NA; j_call: TRBJ1-2; cdr3_nt: TGCAGTGCTAGAGACCACTCCCGGGACACCAACTATGGCTACACCTTC; cdr3_aa: CSARDHSRDTNYGYTF
clone_size: NA; v_call: TRBV27; d_call: NA; j_call: TRBJ2-2; cdr3_nt: TGTGCCAGCAGTTACAGGATCACCGGGGAGCTGTTTTTT; cdr3_aa: CASSYRITGELFF
clone_size: many; v_call: TRBV9; d_call: NA; j_call: TRBJ1-5; cdr3_nt: TGTGCCAGCAGCATGAGTGGGAATAGCAATCAGCCCCAGCATTTT; cdr3_aa: CASSMSGNSNQPQHF
clone_size: NA; v_call: TRBV5-1; d_call: TRBD1; j_call: TRBJ2-7; cdr3_nt: TGCGCCAGCAACGGACAGGGCTACGAGCAGTACTTC; cdr3_aa: CASNGQGYEQYF
clone_size: NA; v_call: TRBV6-2/TRBV6-3; d_call: NA; j_call: TRBJ2-1; cdr3_nt: TGTGCCAGCAGTTCCCGGGACTTCAATGAGCAGTTCTTC; cdr3_aa: CASSSRDFNEQFF
clone_size: NA; v_call: TRBV4-3; d_call: NA; j_call: TRBJ1-1; cdr3_nt: TGCGCCAGCAGCCAAGCGAGGACACCCGGTGAAGCTTTCTTT; cdr3_aa: CASSQARTPGEAFF
clone_size: many; v_call: TRBV5-1; d_call: NA; j_call: TRBJ2-1; cdr3_nt: TGCGCCAGCAGCTTAGAAGTCCGGCTCTACAATGAGCAGTTCTTC; cdr3_aa: CASSLEVRLYNEQFF
clone_size: few; v_call: TRBV7-2; d_call: NA; j_call: TRBJ2-1; cdr3_nt: TGTGCCAGCAGCTTCGACGGGATTTACAATGAGCAGTTCTTC; cdr3_aa: CASSFDGIYNEQFF
clone_size: many; v_call: TRBV27; d_call: NA; j_call: TRBJ1-5; cdr3_nt: TGTGCCAGCAGTACGCACATCCGTGGGCCCCAGCATTTT; cdr3_aa: CASSTHIRGPQHF
clone_size: NA; v_call: TRBV30; d_call: NA; j_call: TRBJ2-3; cdr3_nt: TGTGCCTGGAGTAGGGGCAGATACACAGATACGCAGTATTTT; cdr3_aa: CAWSRGRYTDTQYF
clone_size: NA; v_call: TRBV15; d_call: TRBD2; j_call: TRBJ2-1; cdr3_nt: TGTGCCACCAGCTCCCAAGGACTAGCGGGACGAAATGAGCAGTTCTTC; cdr3_aa: CATSSQGLAGRNEQFF
clone_size: NA; v_call: TRBV7-9; d_call: NA; j_call: TRBJ2-2; cdr3_nt: TGTGCCAGCAGCTTTACAGGGATCGGGGAGCTGTTTTTT; cdr3_aa: CASSFTGIGELFF
clone_size: NA; v_call: TRBV7-6; d_call: NA; j_call: TRBJ2-2; cdr3_nt: TGTGCCAGCAGCTTAGTGGGCCCTCAAGCAGGGCCCGGGGAGCTGTTTTTT; cdr3_aa: CASSLVGPQAGPGELFF
clone_size: medium-sized; v_call: TRBV29-1; d_call: NA; j_call: TRBJ1-1; cdr3_nt: TGCAGCGTCCGGACGGATAGGGGAACTGAAGCTTTCTTT; cdr3_aa: CSVRTDRGTEAFF
clone_size: NA; v_call: TRBV5-1; d_call: TRBD2; j_call: TRBJ2-1; cdr3_nt: TGCGCCAGCAGCACCGCCCCCGGGAGCGGGAGAGGCAATGAGCAGTTCTTC; cdr3_aa: CASSTAPGSGRGNEQFF
clone_size: many; v_call: TRBV7-2; d_call: NA; j_call: TRBJ2-1; cdr3_nt: TGTGCCAGCAGCTTTACAATTAGCGGAGACAATGAGCAGTTCTTC; cdr3_aa: CASSFTISGDNEQFF
clone_size: NA; v_call: TRBV11-1; d_call: NA; j_call: TRBJ1-1; cdr3_nt: TGTGCCAGCAGCTTAGCGCGCCAAGCTTTCTTT; cdr3_aa: CASSLARQAFF
clone_size: many; v_call: TRBV10-3; d_call: TRBD2; j_call: TRBJ2-3; cdr3_nt: TGTGCCATCACGGGGGGGGCGGCAGATACGCAGTATTTT; cdr3_aa: CAITGGAADTQYF
clone_size: NA; v_call: TRBV20-1; d_call: NA; j_call: TRBJ1-2; cdr3_nt: TGCAGGGCATCCGCAAACGGTGGCTACACCTTC; cdr3_aa: CRASANGGYTF
clone_size: many; v_call: TRBV7-2; d_call: NA; j_call: TRBJ1-2; cdr3_nt: TGTGCCAGCAGCTCCGGGAGACCTTCCTATGGCTACACCTTC; cdr3_aa: CASSSGRPSYGYTF
clone_size: NA; v_call: TRBV25-1; d_call: TRBD2; j_call: TRBJ2-1; cdr3_nt: TGTGCCAGCTCACCTCCCGGGACTAGCGGGGTGAATGAGCAGTTCTTC; cdr3_aa: CASSPPGTSGVNEQFF
clone_size: many; v_call: TRBV4-1; d_call: NA; j_call: TRBJ1-5; cdr3_nt: TGCGCCAGCAGCCAACTTCCCCTTCCGGAGGTCTATCAGCCCCAGCATTTT; cdr3_aa: CASSQLPLPEVYQPQHF
clone_size: few; v_call: TRBV25-1; d_call: NA; j_call: TRBJ1-4; cdr3_nt: TGTGCCAGCAGTGATTTCGGGGGTTCTGAAAAACTGTTTTTT; cdr3_aa: CASSDFGGSEKLFF
clone_size: many; v_call: TRBV7-2; d_call: NA; j_call: TRBJ2-1; cdr3_nt: TGTGCCAGCAGCTTAATACCCGACGAACGAGACTTCTTC; cdr3_aa: CASSLIPDERDFF
clone_size: few; v_call: TRBV19; d_call: NA; j_call: TRBJ2-5; cdr3_nt: TGTGCCAGTAGTATAATGGTACGAGAGACCCAGTACTTC; cdr3_aa: CASSIMVRETQYF
clone_size: many; v_call: TRBV11-2; d_call: NA; j_call: TRBJ1-1; cdr3_nt: TGTGCCAGCAGCTTCTACAGCCGGAACACTGAAGCTTTCTTT; cdr3_aa: CASSFYSRNTEAFF
clone_size: few; v_call: TRBV6-6; d_call: NA; j_call: TRBJ1-1; cdr3_nt: TGTGCCAGCAGTCCCCAGGGGTACACTGAAGCTTTCTTT; cdr3_aa: CASSPQGYTEAFF
clone_size: NA; v_call: TRBV19; d_call: NA; j_call: TRBJ1-1; cdr3_nt: TGTGCCAGTAGTTCTCCCAGGGGAACCAACACTGAAGCTTTCTTT; cdr3_aa: CASSSPRGTNTEAFF
clone_size: few; v_call: TRBV20-1; d_call: NA; j_call: TRBJ1-3; cdr3_nt: TGCGCGCTCGCCCATTCCGGTTCTGGAAACACCATATATTTT; cdr3_aa: CALAHSGSGNTIYF
clone_size: NA; v_call: TRBV28; d_call: TRBD2; j_call: TRBJ2-4; cdr3_nt: TGTGCCAGCAGTTCTTACACTAGCGGGGGCCCCCTCTTC; cdr3_aa: CASSSYTSGGPLF